This section outlines one TCR beta chain sequence together with its context. No antigen is known for it. One base away there is no much larger clone; base qualities are not given. This entry is derived from a study of shared clonotypes between healthy human individuals (TCRdb year 2020). For the study in its entirety: The cohort included a few men and two women between 18 and 49 years of age. Blood TCR repertoires of roughly 5 healthy adults were deeply sequenced to estimate repertoire size and the extent of clonotype sharing between individuals. To increase sequencing depth and limit assay-specific biases, TCR repertoire library preparation and sequencing were carried out by different laboratories using diverse techniques. For each donor, CD4 naive and CD4 memory were each run on three plates, CD8 naive on two plates, and CD8 memory on one plate. Leukapheresis yielded between about 0.9 and 9.5 billion PBMCs per donor.

The trim is 1 base for V and 6 bases for J, with a gap of 13 bases between the germline ends. CDR3 length: 15 amino acids, cysteine to phenylalanine. CDR3 DNA is the only sequence kept; it has 45 bases, read in frame from the first base. Looking up the germline V gene yields CDR1 SGHVS and CDR2 FQNEAQ. The donors were healthy, HIV-negative adults who had no recently reported acute infections or vaccinations. All donors were Caucasian adults living in Nashville, Tennessee, USA. CD4+ T cells were enriched by magnetic negative selection; naive cells were then positively selected on CD45RA, and the negative fraction formed the memory subset. Blood was obtained by leukapheresis, after which PBMCs were separated by Ficoll-Histopaque density gradient centrifugation and cryopreserved in liquid nitrogen vapor phase. Analytical flow cytometry was used to check the purity and quantity of every magnetically sorted T cell population. Each sorted fraction had its genomic DNA isolated and then quantified by UV absorbance on a Nanodrop 2000c.

General findings and caveats noted by the study authors: Larger estimated clonotype richness was generally found for naive subsets than for memory subsets. Pairwise subsampling led to the expectation that sequencing depth would affect the degree of clonotype sharing among donors. When several donors were compared, the shared fraction of clonotypes was 5% to 6.5% for naive CD4, around 4% for naive CD8, roughly 2.3% for memory CD4, and less than 0.5% for memory CD8. Compared with non-shared clonotypes, the clonotypes found in all four sorted-subset donors had higher generation probabilities. Sampling was limited to blood, and TCR repertoires in tissue likely differ from TCR repertoires in blood. Because the study included a small number of donors, the genetic and exposure-history diversity represented was limited. Rarefaction of sorted-subset datasets indicated incomplete sequencing despite the large sequencing depth.

Using the deep immunoSEQ assay, TCR CDR3 regions were amplified from genomic DNA by multiplex PCR. Extracted genomic DNA from each cell subset was distributed evenly across all wells of several immunoSEQ 96-well plates, and each plate was treated as a replicate. For sorted subsets, approximately 0.2 ug of genomic DNA, equivalent to tens of thousands of T cell genomes, went into each replicate PCR. Purified libraries were quantified with a Qubit 3.0 fluorometer, sized on a Bioanalyzer 2100, and re-quantified with the KAPA Library Quantification kit. Each immunoSEQ 96-well plate was sequenced on its own single-read 150-cycle Illumina NextSeq 550 flow cell. The authors processed their data as follows. Because the immunoSEQ output held only junctional sequences and lacked quality scores, the filtering could not match the filtering applied to full-length reads. Sequences were annotated with PyIR, a Python wrapper for IgBLAST v1.9, and V/J genes and CDR3 were assigned using IMGT germline references. Any read was removed if the V/J assignment was weak (E-value above 1e-6), the CDR3 was missing, or the read contained stop codons, out-of-frame junctions, or ambiguous translated residues. V3J clonotypes were defined as sequences sharing an identical inferred V gene, J gene, and CDR3 amino acid sequence. Percentage overlap between repertoires was calculated by dividing the number of shared unique clonotypes by the size of the smaller repertoire. RTK rarefaction, the Chao1 estimator, and Recon v2.1 estimates of unobserved clonotypes were used to assess repertoire richness. Generation probabilities for all TCRbeta clonotypes obtained by the gDNA method from a handful of donors were computed using OLGA. The immuneACCESS repertoire file appears here via TCRdb, limited to in-frame rearrangements. These files lack a portion of the clones; in checked studies, under half of the deficit traces to unresolved V genes, and the cause of the others is not known. Clone size and V and J calls were adopted from that table, with D and trimming inferred from the DNA. This sample gives approximately 980,000 clones in total; around three quarters of them show up just once. Together, the top ten hold nearly 1.5% of the sample.

This TCR derives from a man aged 18 to 35 in good health. The chain couples TRBV7-8 to TRBJ2-1; the D gene cannot be named for sure. The sequencing sample was made of memory CD4+ T cells sorted from blood. The sample's cell subset or site label is to be understood as: CD45RA-negative fraction. The nucleotide sequence is given as TGTGCCAGCAGCTTAGACTCCAAAAGCTCCAATGAGCAGTTCTTC. This gives the protein CASSLDSKSSNEQFF.